This TCR beta chain was sequenced in a study of blood T cell repertoires in COVID-19. As for the study in general: Acute and convalescent COVID-19 samples came from the United States, Italy and Spain. From T cells, B-cell-depleted T cells, or PBMCs came the material, which was cDNA or gDNA.

Methods used by the authors: Amplifying reference gene primers gave estimates of nucleated cell counts. The table came from immunoSEQ multiplex PCR; TCRdb's copy has only in-frame clones and leaves some out. Clonal size and the V and J genes are those of that table, whereas D and trimming came from the DNA. The sample yields about 150,000 clones, more than 75% seen once. The CDR3 contains 13 residues. Germline V gene sequence: CDR1 SQVTM, CDR2 ANQGSEA. The germline V and J ends were trimmed by 3 bases and 6 bases, with 12 bases remaining between them. What was sequenced was peripheral blood. The sequence was obtained from a woman between 50 and 59 years old with active or convalescent COVID-19. V gene TRBV29-1 combines with J gene TRBJ2-1; D is unresolved. The CDR3 protein is CSVEEISGNEQFF. DNA for the CDR3: TGCAGCGTTGAGGAGATTAGTGGCAATGAGCAGTTCTTC.